The present entry profiles one T cell receptor beta chain with its context. As yet, its antigen is unknown. Looked up from germline, CDR1 is MNHEY and CDR2 is SMNVEV (reference sequence). The V and J ends lost 6 bases and 0 bases respectively, with 8 bases between them. The CDR3 has 14 amino acids. This sample is part of a study of T cells in localized non-small cell lung cancer. Study-wide results and limits: The highest T cell clonality was in uninvolved adjacent lung, above tumor. Without multi-region sequencing, intratumor heterogeneity could not be excluded. Prolonged overall survival went with higher T cell density in the blood. Out of the top 100 tumor clones, a median about 58 were seen in adjacent lung.

Sequenced by immunoSEQ multiplex PCR; TCRdb stores in-frame clones only, minus some. The sample has 65,000 to 95,000 clones; less than 85% are singletons. This receptor was taken from a man between 40 and 70 years old with stage II squamous cell lung carcinoma. The chain couples TRBV27 to TRBJ1-4, with D unclear. The material sequenced was PBMCs, taken before any cancer treatment. In DNA, the CDR3 is TGTGCCAGCAGACCGGGGACAACTAATGAAAAACTGTTTTTT. This gives the protein CASRPGTTNEKLFF.